This T cell receptor beta chain comes out of a study of T cells after yellow fever vaccination. Across the study: Preparation of fractions with low cell numbers was performed using SMART-Seq v4 Ultra Low Input. Findings and limits, study-wide: The booster saw the reappearance of most primary-vaccination clones (about 95% CD4, roughly 90% CD8). Sorted repertoires could include abundant contaminating clonotypes from bulk cells.

A 5'RACE template-switching step, the method used to make TCR cDNA, added a universal primer site and UMIs. Each CDR3 protein gets one entry after TCRdb re-called the 5' RACE reads with MiXCR. The table lists 300,000 to 350,000 distinct CDR3 sequences, about 4% of them singletons. Details on this clonotype: Its specificity is not known.

Germline-derived CDR1 and CDR2 are MNHEY and SMNVEV (reference sequence). CDR3 length equals 13 residues. V lost 4 bases and J lost 5, with 9 bases in between. This chain links TRBV27 with TRBJ2-1, with a possible D match to TRBD1 (5 bases). The sequenced sample was PBMCs, obtained 5 days after the yellow fever booster vaccination. This clonotype originated in a man between 18 and 29 years old who received the YFV17D yellow fever vaccine. CDR3: CASSSPRDNEQFF. CDR3 nucleotide sequence: TGTGCCAGCAGTTCCCCCAGGGACAATGAGCAGTTCTTC.